This T cell receptor (beta chain) was obtained from a study of T cells after yellow fever vaccination. The study, taken as a whole, reports: Post-booster repertoires contained most primary-vaccination clones again (roughly 95% CD4, around 88% CD8).

The germline V gene has CDR1 MNHEY and CDR2 SVGEGT. The CDR3 covers 16 residues. Trimming took 0 bases from V and 7 from J; bases not matched to a gene: 9. MiXCR, run by TCRdb on the 5' RACE reads, gives a single entry per CDR3 protein. The sample contains roughly 400,000 distinct CDR3 sequences, 15% to 20% of which appear only once. Points on this clonotype: Its antigen is not identified.

This sequence joins TRBV6-2 or TRBV6-3 and TRBJ1-5, with 7 bases that match TRBD1. This TCR came from a young man who received the YFV17D yellow fever vaccine. The material was PBMCs, obtained before the yellow fever booster vaccination. CDR3 region: CASSYSPTGPAQPQHF. The CDR3 DNA sequence: TGTGCCAGCAGTTACTCCCCGACAGGGCCGGCCCAGCCCCAGCATTTT.